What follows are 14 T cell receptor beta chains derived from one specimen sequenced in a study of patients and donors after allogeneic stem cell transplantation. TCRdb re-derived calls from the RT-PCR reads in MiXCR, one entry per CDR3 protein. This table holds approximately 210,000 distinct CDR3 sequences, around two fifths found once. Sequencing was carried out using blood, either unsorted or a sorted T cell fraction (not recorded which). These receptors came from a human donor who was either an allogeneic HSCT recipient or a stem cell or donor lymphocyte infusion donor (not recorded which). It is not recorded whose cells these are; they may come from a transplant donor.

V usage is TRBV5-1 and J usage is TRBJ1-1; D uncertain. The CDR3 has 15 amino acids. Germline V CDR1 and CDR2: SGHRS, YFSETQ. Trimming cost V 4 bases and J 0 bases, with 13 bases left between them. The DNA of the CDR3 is TGCGCCAGCAGCGGAAGGAGTAGGATGAACACTGAAGCTTTCTTT. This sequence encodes CASSGRSRMNTEAFF.

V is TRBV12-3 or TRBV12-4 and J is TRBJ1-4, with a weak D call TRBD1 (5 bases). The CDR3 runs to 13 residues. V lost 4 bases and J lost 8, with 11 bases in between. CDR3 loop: CASSSNRNEKLFF. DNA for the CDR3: TGTGCCAGCAGTTCGAACAGGAACGAAAAACTGTTTTTT.

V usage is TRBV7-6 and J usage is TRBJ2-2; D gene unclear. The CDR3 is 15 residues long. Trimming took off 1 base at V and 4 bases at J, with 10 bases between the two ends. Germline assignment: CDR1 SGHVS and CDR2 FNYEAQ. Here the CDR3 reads CASSLDKTRTGELFF. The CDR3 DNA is TGTGCCAGCAGCTTAGATAAGACCCGCACCGGGGAGCTGTTTTTT.

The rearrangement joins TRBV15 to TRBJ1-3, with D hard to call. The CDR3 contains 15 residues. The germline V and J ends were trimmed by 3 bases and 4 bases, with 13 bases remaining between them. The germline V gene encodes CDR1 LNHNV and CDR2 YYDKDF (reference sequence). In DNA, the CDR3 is TGTGCCACCAGCAGGGACCTCGAAGCGGGAAACACCATATATTTT. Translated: CATSRDLEAGNTIYF.

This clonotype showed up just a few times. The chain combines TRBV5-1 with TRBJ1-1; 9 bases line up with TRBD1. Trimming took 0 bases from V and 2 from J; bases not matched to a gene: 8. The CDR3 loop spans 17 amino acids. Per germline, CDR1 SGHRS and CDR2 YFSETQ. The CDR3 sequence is CASSLDRGPTLNTEAFF. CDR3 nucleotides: TGCGCCAGCAGCTTGGACAGGGGGCCGACCCTTAACACTGAAGCTTTCTTT.

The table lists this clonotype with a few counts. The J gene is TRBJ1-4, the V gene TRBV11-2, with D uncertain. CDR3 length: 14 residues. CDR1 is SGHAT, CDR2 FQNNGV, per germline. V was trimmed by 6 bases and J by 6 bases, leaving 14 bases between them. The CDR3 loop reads CASSVLRGYEKLFF. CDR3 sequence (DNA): TGTGCCAGCAGTGTTCTGCGGGGATATGAAAAACTGTTTTTT.

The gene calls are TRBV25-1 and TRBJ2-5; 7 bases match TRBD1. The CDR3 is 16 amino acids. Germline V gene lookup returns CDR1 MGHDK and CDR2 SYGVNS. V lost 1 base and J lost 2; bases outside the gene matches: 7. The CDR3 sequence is CASSEWSGTEQETQYF. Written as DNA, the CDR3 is TGTGCCAGCAGTGAATGGAGTGGGACAGAACAAGAGACCCAGTACTTC.

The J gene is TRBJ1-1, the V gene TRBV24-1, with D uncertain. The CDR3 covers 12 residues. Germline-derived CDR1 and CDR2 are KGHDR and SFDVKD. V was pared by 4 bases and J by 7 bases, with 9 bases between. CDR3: CATSDVSGEAFF. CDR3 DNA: TGTGCCACCAGTGACGTAAGCGGTGAAGCTTTCTTT.

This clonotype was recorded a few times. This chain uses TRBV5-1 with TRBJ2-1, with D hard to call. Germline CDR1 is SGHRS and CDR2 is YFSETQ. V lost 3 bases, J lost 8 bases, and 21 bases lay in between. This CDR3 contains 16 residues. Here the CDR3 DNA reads TGCGCCAGCAGCTCAAGCCGGGTCAGGACCGGGCATGAGCAGTTCTTC. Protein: CASSSSRVRTGHEQFF.

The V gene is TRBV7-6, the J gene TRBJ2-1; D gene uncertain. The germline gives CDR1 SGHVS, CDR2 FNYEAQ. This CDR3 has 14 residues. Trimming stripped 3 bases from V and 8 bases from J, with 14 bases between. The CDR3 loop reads CASSFRAPRDEQFF. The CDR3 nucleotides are TGTGCCAGCAGCTTCCGGGCCCCTCGCGATGAGCAGTTCTTC.

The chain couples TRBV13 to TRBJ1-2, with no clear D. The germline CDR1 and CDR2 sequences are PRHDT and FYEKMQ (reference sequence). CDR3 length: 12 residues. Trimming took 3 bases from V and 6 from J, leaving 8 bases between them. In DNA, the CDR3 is TGTGCCAGCAGCTTTTCCCATAATGGCTACACCTTC. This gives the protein CASSFSHNGYTF.

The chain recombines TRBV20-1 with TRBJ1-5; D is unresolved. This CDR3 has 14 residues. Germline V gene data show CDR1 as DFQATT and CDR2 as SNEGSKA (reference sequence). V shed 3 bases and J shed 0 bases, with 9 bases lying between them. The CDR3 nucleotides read TGCAGTGCTAGGCGAGCAAATAGCAATCAGCCCCAGCATTTT. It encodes CSARRANSNQPQHF.

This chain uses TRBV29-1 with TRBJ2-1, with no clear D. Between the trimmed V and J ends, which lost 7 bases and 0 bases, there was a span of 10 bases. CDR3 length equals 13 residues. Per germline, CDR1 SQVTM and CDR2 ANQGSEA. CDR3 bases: TGCAGCGAATCAGGATCCTCCTACAATGAGCAGTTCTTC. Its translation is CSESGSSYNEQFF.

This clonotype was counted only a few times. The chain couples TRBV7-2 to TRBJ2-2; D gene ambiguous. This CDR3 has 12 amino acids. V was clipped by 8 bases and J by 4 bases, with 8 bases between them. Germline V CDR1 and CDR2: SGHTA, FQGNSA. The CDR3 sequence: CASDPLTGELFF. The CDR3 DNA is TGTGCCAGCGATCCCCTCACCGGGGAGCTGTTTTTT.